Below, 5 T cell receptor beta chains from the same sample are listed, as sequenced in a study of cytomegalovirus exposure and HLA in healthy donors. This PCR relied on a set of 60 Vbeta primers and 13 Jbeta primers. TCRdb keeps only in-frame clones here, not all; method: immunoSEQ multiplex PCR. Altogether 85,000 to 100,000 clones are present, 78% being singletons, with the ten largest covering approximately 4%. The specimen sequenced was PBMCs. The receptors originated from a woman between 40 and 50 years old in good health and CMV-seropositive.

The V call is TRBV7-8, the J call TRBJ1-3; D is ambiguous. CDR3 size: 13 residues. CDR1 is SGHVS and CDR2 is FQNEAQ in the germline V gene. The V end was cut by 1 base, the J end by 9 bases, with 10 bases between. This CDR3 reads CASSLDYGGTIYF. CDR3 coding DNA: TGTGCCAGCAGCTTAGACTACGGTGGCACCATATATTTT.

This clone was recorded once. The chain recombines TRBV30 with TRBJ1-1; 8 nucleotides match TRBD1. This CDR3 has 18 residues. Germline V lookup: CDR1 GTSNPN, CDR2 SVGIG (reference sequence). The V segment lost 3 bases and the J segment 4 bases; nucleotides outside the gene matches: 19. CDR3 sequence reads: CAWSPSKGRGRGGTEAFF. The CDR3 DNA sequence: TGTGCCTGGAGCCCTTCGAAGGGCAGGGGGCGCGGAGGCACTGAAGCTTTCTTT.

The genes are TRBV7-6 and TRBJ2-7; TRBD2 agrees at 10 bases. The ends lost 4 bases at V and 3 bases at J; junction bases unmatched: 6. CDR3 length: 15 residues. Germline lookup yields CDR1 SGHVS and CDR2 FNYEAQ. The CDR3 loop reads CASSSLAGEVYEQYF. In DNA form, the CDR3 reads TGTGCCAGCAGCTCCCTAGCGGGAGAGGTCTACGAGCAGTACTTC.

The chain carries TRBV7-9 and TRBJ2-1; TRBD2 matches at 7 bases. The CDR3 runs 14 residues. In germline, CDR1 is SEHNR, CDR2 FQNEAQ (reference sequence). V was clipped by 5 bases and J by 10 bases; unmatched bases: 11. The chain's CDR3 is CASSPFIGGNEQFF. As DNA, the CDR3 is TGTGCCAGCAGCCCCTTTATCGGGGGGAACGAGCAGTTCTTC.

The chain is built from TRBV2 and TRBJ2-1, with D perhaps matching TRBD1 (5 bases). Trimming took 7 bases from V and 4 from J, leaving 11 bases between them. CDR3 size: 13 residues. CDR1 SNHLY and CDR2 FYNNEI come from the germline V gene. CDR3 nucleotides: TGTGCCAGCAACGGCGACAGATACAATGAGCAGTTCTTC. Translation: CASNGDRYNEQFF.